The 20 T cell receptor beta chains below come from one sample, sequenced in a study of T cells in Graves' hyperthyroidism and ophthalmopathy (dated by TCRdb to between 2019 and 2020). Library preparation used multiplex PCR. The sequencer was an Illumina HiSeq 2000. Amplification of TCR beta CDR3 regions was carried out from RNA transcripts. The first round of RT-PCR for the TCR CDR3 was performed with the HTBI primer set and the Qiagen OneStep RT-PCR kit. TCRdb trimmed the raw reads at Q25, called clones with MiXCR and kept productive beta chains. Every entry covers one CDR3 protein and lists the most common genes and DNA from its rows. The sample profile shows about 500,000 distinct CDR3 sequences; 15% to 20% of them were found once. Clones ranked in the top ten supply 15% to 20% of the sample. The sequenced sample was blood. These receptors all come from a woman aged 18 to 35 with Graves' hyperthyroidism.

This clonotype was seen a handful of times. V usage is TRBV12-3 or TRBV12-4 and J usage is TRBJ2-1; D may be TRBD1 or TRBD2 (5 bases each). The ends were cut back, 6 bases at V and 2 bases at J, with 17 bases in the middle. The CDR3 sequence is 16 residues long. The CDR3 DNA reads TGTGCCAGCAGGCCCCATGGGACGAGCCCCTACAATGAGCAGTTCTTC. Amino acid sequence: CASRPHGTSPYNEQFF.

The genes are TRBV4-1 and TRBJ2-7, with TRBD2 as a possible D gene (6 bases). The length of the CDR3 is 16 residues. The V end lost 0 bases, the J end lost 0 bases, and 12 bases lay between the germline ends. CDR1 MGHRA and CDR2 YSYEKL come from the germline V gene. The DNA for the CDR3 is TGCGCCAGCAGCCAAGAGGAGGGCCCTAGCTCCTACGAGCAGTACTTC. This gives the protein CASSQEEGPSSYEQYF.

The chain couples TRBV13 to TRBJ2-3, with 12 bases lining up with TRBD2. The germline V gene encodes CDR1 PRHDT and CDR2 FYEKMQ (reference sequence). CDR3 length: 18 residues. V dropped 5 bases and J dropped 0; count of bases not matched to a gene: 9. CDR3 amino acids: CASSATRLAGASTDTQYF. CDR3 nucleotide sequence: TGTGCCAGCAGCGCAACAAGACTAGCGGGGGCTAGCACAGATACGCAGTATTTT.

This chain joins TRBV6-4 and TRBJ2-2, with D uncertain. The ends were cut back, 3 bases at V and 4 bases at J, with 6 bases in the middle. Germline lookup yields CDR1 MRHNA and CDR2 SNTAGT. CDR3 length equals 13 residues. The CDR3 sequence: CASSDGATGELFF. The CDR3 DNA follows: TGTGCCAGCAGTGATGGAGCCACCGGGGAGCTGTTTTTT.

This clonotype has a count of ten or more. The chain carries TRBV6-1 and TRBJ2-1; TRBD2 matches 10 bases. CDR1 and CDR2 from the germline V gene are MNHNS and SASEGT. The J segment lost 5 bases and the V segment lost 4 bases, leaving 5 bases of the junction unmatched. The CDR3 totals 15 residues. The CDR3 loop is CASSGLSGRDNEQFF. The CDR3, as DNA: TGTGCCAGCAGTGGACTGAGCGGGAGGGACAATGAGCAGTTCTTC.

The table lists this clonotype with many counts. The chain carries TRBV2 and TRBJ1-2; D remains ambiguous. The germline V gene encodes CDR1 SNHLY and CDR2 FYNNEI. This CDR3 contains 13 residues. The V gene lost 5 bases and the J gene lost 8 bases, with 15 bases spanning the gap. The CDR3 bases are TGTGCCAGCAGTAAGGGCTGGGCGGGAGGCTACACCTTC. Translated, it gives CASSKGWAGGYTF. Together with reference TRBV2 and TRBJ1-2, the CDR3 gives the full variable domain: EPEVTQTPSHQVTQMGQEVILRCVPISNHLYFYWYRQILGQKVEFLVSFYNNEISEKSEIFDDQFSVERPDGSNFTLKIRSTKLEDSAMYFCASSKGWAGGYTFGSGTRLTVV.

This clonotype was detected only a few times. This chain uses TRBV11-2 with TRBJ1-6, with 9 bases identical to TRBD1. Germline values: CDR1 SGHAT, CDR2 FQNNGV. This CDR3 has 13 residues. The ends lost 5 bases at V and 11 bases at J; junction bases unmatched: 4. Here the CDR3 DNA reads TGTGCCAGCAGCGGACAGGGGCCGCCACCCCTCCACTTT. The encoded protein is CASSGQGPPPLHF.

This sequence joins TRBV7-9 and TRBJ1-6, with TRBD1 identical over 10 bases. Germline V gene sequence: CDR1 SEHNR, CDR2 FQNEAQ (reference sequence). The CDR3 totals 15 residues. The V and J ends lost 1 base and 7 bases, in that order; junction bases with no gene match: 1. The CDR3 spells CASSLETGGNSPLHF. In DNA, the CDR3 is TGTGCCAGCAGCTTAGAGACAGGGGGCAATTCACCCCTCCACTTT.

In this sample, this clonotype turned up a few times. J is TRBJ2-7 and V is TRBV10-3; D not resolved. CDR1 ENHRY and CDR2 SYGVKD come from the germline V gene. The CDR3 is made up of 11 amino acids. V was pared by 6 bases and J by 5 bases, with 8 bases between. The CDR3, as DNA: TGTGCCATCAGGACCTCGGACGAGCAGTACTTC. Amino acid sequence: CAIRTSDEQYF.

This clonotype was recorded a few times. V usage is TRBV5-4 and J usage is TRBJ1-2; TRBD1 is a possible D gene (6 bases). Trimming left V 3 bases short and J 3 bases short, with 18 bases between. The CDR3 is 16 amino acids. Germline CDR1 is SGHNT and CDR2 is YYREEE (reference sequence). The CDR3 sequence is CASSSAKRTAHYGYTF. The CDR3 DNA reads TGTGCCAGCAGCTCTGCTAAAAGGACAGCCCACTATGGCTACACCTTC. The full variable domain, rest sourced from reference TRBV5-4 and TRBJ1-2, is ETGVTQSPTHLIKTRGQQVTLRCSSQSGHNTVSWYQQALGQGPQFIFQYYREEENGRGNFPPRFSGLQFPNYSSELNVNALELDDSALYLCASSSAKRTAHYGYTFGSGTRLTVV.

The CDR3: CASSPLIGGQGRDTQYF. CDR3 sequence (DNA): TGCGCCAGCAGCCCACTGATCGGGGGACAGGGGCGAGATACGCAGTATTTT. The V gene is TRBV4-1, the J gene TRBJ2-3; TRBD1 agrees at 10 bases. In germline, CDR1 is MGHRA, CDR2 YSYEKL. Trimming cost V 4 bases and J 5 bases; bases outside gene matches: 12. This CDR3 is built from 17 residues.

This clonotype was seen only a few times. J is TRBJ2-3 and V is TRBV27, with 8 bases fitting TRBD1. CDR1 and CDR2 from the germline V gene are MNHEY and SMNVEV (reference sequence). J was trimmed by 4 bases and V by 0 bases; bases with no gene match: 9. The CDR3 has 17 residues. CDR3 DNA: TGTGCCAGCAGTTTATCCTGGACAGGGATTGGGGCAGATACGCAGTATTTT. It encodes CASSLSWTGIGADTQYF.

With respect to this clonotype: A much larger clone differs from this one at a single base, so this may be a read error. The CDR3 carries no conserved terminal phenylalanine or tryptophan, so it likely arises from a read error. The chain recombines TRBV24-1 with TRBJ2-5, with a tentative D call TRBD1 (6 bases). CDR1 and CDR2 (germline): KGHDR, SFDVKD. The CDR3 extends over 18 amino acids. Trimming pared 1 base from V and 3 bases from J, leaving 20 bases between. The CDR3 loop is CATSDFSSGWTAKETQYS. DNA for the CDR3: TGTGCCACCAGTGATTTTAGTTCGGGTTGGACAGCAAAAGAGACCCAGTACTCC.

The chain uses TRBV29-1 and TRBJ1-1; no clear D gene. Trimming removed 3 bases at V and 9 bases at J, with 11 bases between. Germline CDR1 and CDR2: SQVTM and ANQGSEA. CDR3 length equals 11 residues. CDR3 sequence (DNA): TGCAGCGTTGATGTGGGAACCAAAGCTTTCTTT. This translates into CSVDVGTKAFF.

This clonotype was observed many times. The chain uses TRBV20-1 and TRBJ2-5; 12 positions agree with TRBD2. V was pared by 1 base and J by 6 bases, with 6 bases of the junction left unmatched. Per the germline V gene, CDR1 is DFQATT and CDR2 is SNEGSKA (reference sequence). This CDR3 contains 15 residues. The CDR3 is CSARGLAGAQQTQYF. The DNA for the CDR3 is TGCAGTGCTAGAGGACTAGCGGGAGCACAGCAGACCCAGTACTTC.

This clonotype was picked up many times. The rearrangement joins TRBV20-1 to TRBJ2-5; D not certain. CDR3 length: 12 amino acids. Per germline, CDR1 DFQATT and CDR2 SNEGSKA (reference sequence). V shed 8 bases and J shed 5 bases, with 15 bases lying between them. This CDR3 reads CSTGARLETQYF. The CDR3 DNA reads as TGCAGTACCGGAGCCAGGCTGGAGACCCAGTACTTC.

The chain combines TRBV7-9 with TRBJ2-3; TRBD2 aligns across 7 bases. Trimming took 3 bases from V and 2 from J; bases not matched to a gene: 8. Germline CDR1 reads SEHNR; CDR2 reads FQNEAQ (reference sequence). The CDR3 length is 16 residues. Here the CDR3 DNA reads TGTGCCAGCAGCTTGGGGGAGGGACCCGCCACAGATACGCAGTATTTT. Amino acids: CASSLGEGPATDTQYF.

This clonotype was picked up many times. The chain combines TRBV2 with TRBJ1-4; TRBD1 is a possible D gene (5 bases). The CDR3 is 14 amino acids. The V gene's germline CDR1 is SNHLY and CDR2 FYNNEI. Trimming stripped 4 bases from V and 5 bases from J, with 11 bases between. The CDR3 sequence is CASSARDRNEKLFF. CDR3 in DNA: TGTGCCAGCAGTGCGCGAGACAGAAATGAAAAACTGTTTTTT.

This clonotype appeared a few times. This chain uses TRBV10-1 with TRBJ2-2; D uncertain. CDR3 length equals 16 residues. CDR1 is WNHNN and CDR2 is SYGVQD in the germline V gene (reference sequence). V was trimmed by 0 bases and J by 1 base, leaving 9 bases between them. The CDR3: CASSESTLQNTGELFF. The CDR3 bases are TGCGCCAGCAGTGAGTCGACTTTGCAGAACACCGGGGAGCTGTTTTTT.

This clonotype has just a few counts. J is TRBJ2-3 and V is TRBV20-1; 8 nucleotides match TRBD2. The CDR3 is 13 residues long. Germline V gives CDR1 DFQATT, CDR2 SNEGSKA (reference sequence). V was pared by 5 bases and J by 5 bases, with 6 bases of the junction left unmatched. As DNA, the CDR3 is TGCAGTGCTCGGACTAGCTCACGAGATACGCAGTATTTT. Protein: CSARTSSRDTQYF.